A single sample gave rise to the 32 T cell receptor beta chains below, sequenced in a study of technical replicates of blood from a handful of donors. TCRdb's copy holds only in-frame clones and misses some; the assay was immunoSEQ multiplex PCR. The table shows 74,000 or so clones, with 96% occurring only once. Sequencing input: T cells isolated from PBMCs. These receptor sequences come from a human donor in good health.

The chain carries TRBV6-1 and TRBJ1-3; D unclear. The CDR3 consists of 15 residues. With 3 bases removed from V and 2 bases from J, the gap between germline ends came to 11 bases. From germline, CDR1 is MNHNS and CDR2 SASEGT. In DNA form, the CDR3 reads TGTGCCAGCAGTGAGAGTTCAGCGGCTGGAAACACCATATATTTT. Protein product: CASSESSAAGNTIYF.

The chain recombines TRBV19 with TRBJ1-2; D gene unclear. The CDR3 is 14 residues long. V was trimmed by 3 bases and J by 4 bases, leaving 12 bases between them. Per the germline V gene, CDR1 is LNHDA and CDR2 is SQIVND (reference sequence). Here the CDR3 reads CASSIMQAFYGYTF. CDR3 nucleotide sequence: TGTGCCAGTAGTATCATGCAGGCCTTCTATGGCTACACCTTC.

CDR3 protein: CAISATTEGYTF. The DNA for the CDR3 is TGTGCCATCAGCGCAACCACTGAAGGCTACACCTTC. The genes are TRBV10-3 and TRBJ1-2; D gene unclear. The CDR3 sequence is 12 residues long. V gave up 6 bases and J gave up 8 bases, with 13 bases separating them. CDR1 and CDR2 (germline): ENHRY, SYGVKD.

The CDR3 spells CASSWDTYPFNQPQHF. CDR3 nucleotide sequence: TGCGCCAGCAGCTGGGACACCTACCCCTTCAATCAGCCCCAGCATTTT. This sequence joins TRBV5-1 and TRBJ1-5, with a tentative D call TRBD1 (6 bases). The CDR3 extends over 16 amino acids. Trimming took off 3 bases at V and 3 bases at J, with 16 bases between the two ends. Germline values: CDR1 SGHRS, CDR2 YFSETQ.

With respect to this clone: Germline and junction disagree at one end, which may indicate a read error. This rearrangement joins TRBV7-7 to TRBJ1-6; 7 bases are a match to TRBD1. The CDR3 has 14 amino acids. Germline assignment: CDR1 SSHAT and CDR2 FNYEAQ (reference sequence). CDR3 coding DNA: TGTGCTAGCACCCAGGGGGATTATAATTCACCCCTCCACTTT. Translated: CASTQGDYNSPLHF.

The gene calls are TRBV11-3 and TRBJ2-3; no clear D. This CDR3 comprises 11 residues. From germline, CDR1 is SGHNT and CDR2 YENEEA. V gave up 4 bases and J gave up 6 bases, with 5 bases separating them. CDR3 nucleotide sequence: TGTGCCAGCAGCTCCGGGGATACGCAGTATTTT. Its protein product is CASSSGDTQYF. The whole variable domain, remainder taken from reference TRBV11-3 and TRBJ2-3, is EAGVVQSPRYKIIEKKQPVAFWCNPISGHNTLYWYLQNLGQGPELLIRYENEEAVDDSQLPKDRFSAERLKGVDSTLKIQPAELGDSAVYLCASSSGDTQYFGPGTRLTVL.

The chain joins TRBV6-5 to TRBJ2-1; the D is unclear. V was pared by 5 bases and J by 2 bases, with 7 bases between. Germline CDR1 is MNHEY and CDR2 is SVGAGI. The CDR3 totals 13 residues. CDR3 sequence reads: CASSLQAYNEQFF. CDR3 sequence (DNA): TGTGCCAGCAGTCTCCAGGCCTACAATGAGCAGTTCTTC.

The CDR3 region is CASSYEGTYEQYF. The CDR3 DNA follows: TGTGCCAGCAGTTACGAGGGAACCTACGAGCAGTACTTC. The rearrangement joins TRBV6-5 to TRBJ2-7; D is possibly TRBD2 (5 bases). The CDR3 consists of 13 residues. The V and J ends lost 2 bases and 2 bases respectively, with 7 bases between them. From germline, CDR1 is MNHEY and CDR2 SVGAGI.

V is TRBV2 and J is TRBJ2-1, with TRBD2 matching 8 bases. J gave up 9 bases and V 5 bases, and 9 bases lay outside the gene matches. The CDR3 length is 14 residues. CDR1 and CDR2 (germline): SNHLY, FYNNEI. This CDR3 reads CASSFGGAGGEQFF. DNA for the CDR3: TGTGCCAGCAGTTTCGGGGGGGCCGGCGGTGAGCAGTTCTTC.

This clone has a single count. The chain links TRBV25-1 to TRBJ1-2; TRBD1 agrees at 9 bases. Germline V gene data show CDR1 as MGHDK and CDR2 as SYGVNS. The CDR3 is 16 residues long. V lost 3 bases, J lost 7 bases, and 12 bases stayed unmatched. As DNA, the CDR3 is TGTGCCAGCAGTGACCGATCCGGGACAGGGCAAGCTGGCTACACCTTC. Its translation: CASSDRSGTGQAGYTF.

The chain employs TRBV4-1 and TRBJ1-4; D call uncertain. Deletions cut 2 bases from V and 11 bases from J, with 12 bases between. The CDR3 length is 13 residues. Germline V gene data show CDR1 as MGHRA and CDR2 as YSYEKL. This CDR3 reads CASSQYPVGKLFF. The CDR3 region has the DNA TGCGCCAGCAGCCAATACCCGGTCGGGAAACTGTTTTTT.

This chain connects TRBV5-1 to TRBJ1-6, with D perhaps matching TRBD1 (5 bases). V lost 2 bases and J lost 10, with 16 bases in between. The CDR3 loop spans 15 amino acids. Germline V gene lookup returns CDR1 SGHRS and CDR2 YFSETQ. For the CDR3, the DNA is TGCGCCAGCAGCTTAAAGGGCCAGGGTGACTCACCCCTCCACTTT. Translation gives CASSLKGQGDSPLHF.

V and J are TRBV6-5 and TRBJ1-3, with D tentatively TRBD1 (5 bases). CDR1 MNHEY and CDR2 SVGAGI come from the germline V gene. This CDR3 region has 14 residues. V shed 2 bases and J shed 2 bases, with 7 bases lying between them. The CDR3 bases are TGTGCCAGCAGTTACGGGGGGGCTGGAAACACCATATATTTT. Translated: CASSYGGAGNTIYF.

This sequence joins TRBV5-1 and TRBJ1-5; no clear D gene. Germline V lookup: CDR1 SGHRS, CDR2 YFSETQ. CDR3 size: 17 residues. V was trimmed by 0 bases and J by 2 bases, leaving 15 bases between them. DNA for the CDR3: TGCGCCAGCAGCTTGGGCACCGCAGACATCGGCAATCAGCCCCAGCATTTT. Translated, it gives CASSLGTADIGNQPQHF.

The chain has TRBV29-1 and TRBJ2-7; 8 positions agree with TRBD2. Germline trimming cut 5 bases from V and 5 bases from J; bases unmatched to any gene: 5. The V gene's germline CDR1 is SQVTM and CDR2 ANQGSEA. There are 12 residues in the CDR3. The CDR3 region is CSVYRGGNEQYF. The CDR3 DNA reads TGCAGCGTTTATCGGGGGGGGAACGAGCAGTACTTC.

The genes are TRBV4-1 and TRBJ2-7, with 9 bases matching TRBD2. The CDR3 covers 14 residues. After removal of 1 base from V and 7 bases from J, the junction contained 5 bases not matched to a gene. Germline V gene sequence: CDR1 MGHRA, CDR2 YSYEKL. The CDR3 sequence is CASSQGGLANEQYF. DNA for the CDR3: TGCGCCAGCAGCCAAGGCGGACTAGCGAATGAGCAGTACTTC.

The V call is TRBV4-1, the J call TRBJ1-5; tentatively, D is TRBD1 (6 bases). This CDR3 is 18 amino acids long. Per germline, CDR1 MGHRA and CDR2 YSYEKL. The V end lost 0 bases, the J end lost 1 base, and 16 bases lay between the germline ends. For the CDR3, the DNA is TGCGCCAGCAGCCAAGATTTGGGGGGGCCCCTAAGCAATCAGCCCCAGCATTTT. It codes for CASSQDLGGPLSNQPQHF.

The CDR3 nucleotides are TGTGCCAGCAGTTGGACAGACGGTGACACCGGGGAGCTGTTTTTT. This codes for CASSWTDGDTGELFF. The J gene is TRBJ2-2, the V gene TRBV6-5, with D possibly being TRBD1 (6 bases). The germline CDR1 and CDR2 sequences are MNHEY and SVGAGI. The CDR3 is 15 amino acids. Trimming left V 4 bases short and J 3 bases short, with 12 bases between.

The chain combines TRBV30 with TRBJ1-2, with 7 bases that match TRBD1. Germline CDR1 is GTSNPN and CDR2 is SVGIG (reference sequence). This CDR3 contains 11 residues. The V segment lost 5 bases and the J segment 4 bases; nucleotides outside the gene matches: 1. The CDR3 is CAWGTVYGYTF. In DNA form, the CDR3 reads TGTGCCTGGGGGACAGTCTATGGCTACACCTTC.

The CDR3 DNA sequence: TGTGCCAGCAGCCAAGACAGGGGGGTCTACAATGAGCAGTTCTTC. It yields the protein CASSQDRGVYNEQFF. This chain joins TRBV4-2 and TRBJ2-1; D might be TRBD1 (7 bases). This CDR3 has 15 residues. V gave up 0 bases and J gave up 3 bases, with 9 bases separating them. Germline V gives CDR1 LGHNA, CDR2 YNFKEQ.

The V and J genes are TRBV6-5 and TRBJ2-5, with D possibly being TRBD2 (6 bases). V gave up 3 bases and J gave up 1 base, with 15 bases separating them. This CDR3 has 16 residues. Germline V gene lookup returns CDR1 MNHEY and CDR2 SVGAGI. CDR3: CASSYWTGDPQETQYF. In DNA, the CDR3 is TGTGCCAGCAGTTATTGGACGGGGGACCCCCAAGAGACCCAGTACTTC.

Comments on this clone: Germline is not matched at one junction end, which may reflect a read error. The gene calls are TRBV19 and TRBJ2-1, with 7 bases lining up with TRBD2. Germline V gene data show CDR1 as LNHDA and CDR2 as SQIVND (reference sequence). The CDR3 runs 13 residues. The CDR3 region is CASADGGLAEKVF. For the CDR3, the DNA is TGTGCCAGTGCTGACGGTGGGCTAGCGGAAAAGGTCTTC.

This chain links TRBV7-8 with TRBJ1-2; D remains unclear. The CDR3 is 15 amino acids. CDR1 and CDR2 (germline): SGHVS, FQNEAQ. V was trimmed by 1 base and J by 4 bases, leaving 13 bases between them. Written as DNA, the CDR3 is TGTGCCAGCAGCTTAGACAGAGAGAGAGTCTATGGCTACACCTTC. It specifies CASSLDRERVYGYTF.

The chain uses TRBV5-1 and TRBJ2-1, with TRBD2 identical over 7 bases. CDR1 SGHRS and CDR2 YFSETQ come from the germline V gene. The trim removed 6 bases at V and 2 bases at J, leaving 11 bases unmatched. The CDR3 extends over 16 amino acids. The CDR3 DNA follows: TGCGCCAGCAAGCGGTTCGCGGGAGCGACCTACAATGAGCAGTTCTTC. Amino acid sequence: CASKRFAGATYNEQFF.

The chain carries TRBV30 and TRBJ1-5; 10 nucleotides align to TRBD1. The CDR3 consists of 14 residues. Germline CDR1 reads GTSNPN; CDR2 reads SVGIG (reference sequence). The trim removed 2 bases at V and 6 bases at J, leaving 4 bases unmatched. The CDR3 sequence is CAWSMTGGGQPQHF. Here the CDR3 DNA reads TGTGCCTGGAGTATGACAGGGGGCGGTCAGCCCCAGCATTTT.

The chain joins TRBV15 to TRBJ2-7; tentative D call: TRBD1 (6 bases). This CDR3 is built from 14 residues. Germline values: CDR1 LNHNV, CDR2 YYDKDF (reference sequence). The V end lost 3 bases, the J end lost 3 bases, and 12 bases lay between the germline ends. The DNA of the CDR3 is TGTGCCACCAGCAGCCGGGACACAATCTACGAGCAGTACTTC. Residues: CATSSRDTIYEQYF.

This chain links TRBV5-6 with TRBJ1-1; 9 positions agree with TRBD1. Germline CDR1 and CDR2: SGHDT and YYEEEE. The CDR3 extends over 16 amino acids. J gave up 1 base and V 5 bases, and 9 bases lay outside the gene matches. The CDR3 loop is CASRSLPGQGNTEAFF. CDR3 DNA sequence: TGTGCCAGCAGATCCCTCCCGGGACAGGGGAACACTGAAGCTTTCTTT.

The V and J genes are TRBV6-5 and TRBJ2-7; D gene unclear. Germline CDR1 and CDR2: MNHEY and SVGAGI. The CDR3 totals 11 residues. Trimming stripped 6 bases from V and 2 bases from J, with 5 bases between. This CDR3 reads CASSDTYEQYF. CDR3 DNA sequence: TGTGCCAGCAGCGACACCTACGAGCAGTACTTC.

The gene calls are TRBV9 and TRBJ2-1, with 13 bases lining up with TRBD2. The CDR3 contains 16 residues. Looked up from germline, CDR1 is SGDLS and CDR2 is YYNGEE. J gave up 7 bases and V 2 bases, and 6 bases lay outside the gene matches. As DNA, the CDR3 is TGTGCCAGCAGCGTTTGGACTAGCGGGAGTTTAAATGAGCAGTTCTTC. Translated, it gives CASSVWTSGSLNEQFF.

J is TRBJ1-5 and V is TRBV6-1, with D uncertain. CDR1 MNHNS and CDR2 SASEGT come from the germline V gene. Trimming removed 2 bases from V and 2 bases from J, with 16 bases in between. CDR3 size: 17 residues. This CDR3 is CASSETPEGSGNQPQHF. The CDR3, as DNA: TGTGCCAGCAGTGAAACGCCAGAGGGTTCCGGCAATCAGCCCCAGCATTTT.

V and J are TRBV29-1 and TRBJ2-2; 7 bases map to TRBD1. V lost 2 bases, J lost 2 bases, and 2 bases stayed unmatched. CDR3 length: 14 residues. CDR1 is SQVTM and CDR2 is ANQGSEA in the germline V gene. The CDR3 loop is CSVERDSNTGELFF. CDR3 DNA: TGCAGCGTTGAAAGGGACAGCAACACCGGGGAGCTGTTTTTT.

This sequence joins TRBV19 and TRBJ2-3, with 15 bases aligning to TRBD2. CDR3 length: 15 residues. The junction had 4 bases not matched to a gene; V was cut back by 8 bases and J by 4 bases. Germline V gives CDR1 LNHDA, CDR2 SQIVND (reference sequence). The DNA for the CDR3 is TGTGCCAGTGGACTAGCGGGGGGGCAGGCAGATACGCAGTATTTT. Translation gives CASGLAGGQADTQYF.